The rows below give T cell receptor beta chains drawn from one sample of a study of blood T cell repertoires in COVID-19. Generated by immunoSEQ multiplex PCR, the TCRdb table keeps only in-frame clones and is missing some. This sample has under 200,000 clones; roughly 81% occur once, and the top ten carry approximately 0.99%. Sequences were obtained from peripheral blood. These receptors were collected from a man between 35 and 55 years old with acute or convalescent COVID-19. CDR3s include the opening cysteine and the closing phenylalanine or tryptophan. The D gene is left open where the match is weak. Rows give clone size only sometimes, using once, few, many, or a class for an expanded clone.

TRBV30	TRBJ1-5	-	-	CAFGTVGLSDQPQHF	TGTGCCTTCGGGACTGTTGGTTTGAGTGATCAGCCCCAGCATTTT
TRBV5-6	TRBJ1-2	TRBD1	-	CASSLAGGQGELWGYTF	TGTGCCAGCAGCTTGGCCGGCGGACAGGGAGAATTGTGGGGCTACACCTTC
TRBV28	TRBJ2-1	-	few	CASSLVSNYNEQFF	TGTGCCAGCAGTTTGGTCAGTAATTACAATGAGCAGTTCTTC
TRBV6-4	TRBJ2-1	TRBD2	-	CASSLTSGGAHEQFF	TGTGCCAGCAGCCTGACTAGCGGGGGGGCCCATGAGCAGTTCTTC
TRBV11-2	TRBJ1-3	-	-	CASSLDRPSGNTIYF	TGTGCCAGCAGCTTAGATCGTCCCTCTGGAAACACCATATATTTT
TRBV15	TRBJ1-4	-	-	CATGGPTNEKLFF	TGTGCCACCGGAGGACCAACTAATGAAAAACTGTTTTTT
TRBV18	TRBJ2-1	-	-	CASSQTSGVGEQFF	TGTGCCAGCTCACAAACCTCAGGGGTCGGTGAGCAGTTCTTC
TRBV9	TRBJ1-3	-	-	CASSVSGESPTGNTIYF	TGTGCCAGCAGCGTCTCAGGGGAAAGCCCCACTGGAAACACCATATATTTT
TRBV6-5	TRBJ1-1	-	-	CASSYSIRGHTEAFF	TGTGCCAGCAGTTACTCGATAAGGGGCCACACTGAAGCTTTCTTT
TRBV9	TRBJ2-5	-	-	CASSETSLGETQYF	TGTGCCAGCAGCGAGACTAGTCTTGGGGAGACCCAGTACTTC
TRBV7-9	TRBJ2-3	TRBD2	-	CASSFAGGPDTQYF	TGTGCCAGCAGCTTCGCGGGGGGCCCAGATACGCAGTATTTT
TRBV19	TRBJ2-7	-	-	CASSIAQTYEQYF	TGTGCCAGTAGTATAGCGCAGACCTACGAGCAGTACTTC